This entry concerns a single T cell receptor (beta chain). Antigen specificity is unknown. The entry originates in a study of T cells in tuberculosis. Profiling relied on immunoSEQ multiplex PCR, and the TCRdb table lists in-frame clones only, not all of them. The table has 30,000 to 35,000 clones, roughly 97% seen once. Study-wide findings and caveats: GMM-specific TCRs were nearer to active tuberculosis alpha repertoires, suggesting expansion.

CDR1 is PRHDT, CDR2 FYEKMQ, per germline (reference sequence). The V and J ends lost 5 bases and 4 bases, in that order; junction bases with no gene match: 17. The CDR3 runs to 18 residues. Material for sequencing was PBMCs. This receptor was obtained from a donor aged 10-29 years with latent tuberculosis or without tuberculosis infection. This chain links TRBV13 with TRBJ2-5; TRBD2 matches 9 bases. The CDR3 DNA follows: TGTGCCAGCAGCCCCAAGGGAGTGTCCGGGACTAGCCGAGAGACCCAGTACTTC. Translating gives CASSPKGVSGTSRETQYF.